The 22 T cell receptor beta chains given below trace back to one sample, sequenced in a study of blood T cell repertoires in COVID-19. Sequencing was performed with immunoSEQ multiplex PCR; in TCRdb, only in-frame clones are kept and a portion is missing. The data show some 180,000 clones, over 75% seen once. The specimen sequenced was peripheral blood. The receptors shown here come from a man between 45 and 60 years old who had recovered from COVID-19.

The J gene is TRBJ1-1, the V gene TRBV18; the D is unclear. CDR3 length equals 11 residues. V lost 3 bases to trimming and J lost 7 bases, with 6 bases between them. Per germline, CDR1 KGHSH and CDR2 LQKENI. This chain's CDR3 is CASSPEYEAFF. The CDR3 DNA is TGTGCCAGCTCACCCGAGTATGAAGCTTTCTTT.

The gene calls are TRBV2 and TRBJ2-6; no clear D. Per the germline V gene, CDR1 is SNHLY and CDR2 is FYNNEI. CDR3 length: 16 amino acids. Trimming took 3 bases from V and 1 from J, leaving 10 bases between them. CDR3 residues: CASSDPSGSGANVLTF. The CDR3 DNA reads TGTGCCAGCAGTGATCCGTCAGGATCTGGGGCCAACGTCCTGACTTTC.

The gene calls are TRBV18 and TRBJ2-1; possibly TRBD2 for D (6 bases). Germline assignment: CDR1 KGHSH and CDR2 LQKENI. The CDR3 runs to 16 residues. Trimming took off 0 bases at V and 2 bases at J, with 11 bases between the two ends. This CDR3 is CASSPPLRGTYNEQFF. The DNA of the CDR3 is TGTGCCAGCTCACCACCGCTTCGGGGGACCTACAATGAGCAGTTCTTC. Together with reference TRBV18 and TRBJ2-1, the CDR3 gives the full variable domain: NAGVMQNPRHLVRRRGQEARLRCSPMKGHSHVYWYRQLPEEGLKFMVYLQKENIIDESGMPKERFSAEFPKEGPSILRIQQVVRGDSAAYFCASSPPLRGTYNEQFFGPGTRLTVL.

This chain uses TRBV7-9 with TRBJ2-5; maybe TRBD1 (5 bases). V was cut by 6 bases and J by 7 bases, with 21 bases left in between. The CDR3 loop spans 15 amino acids. Germline CDR1 SEHNR, CDR2 FQNEAQ (reference sequence). The CDR3 loop reads CASSSNVGQPGTQYF. The DNA of the CDR3 is TGTGCCAGCAGTTCAAACGTGGGGCAGCCGGGGACCCAGTACTTC.

V is TRBV11-2 and J is TRBJ2-1, with 11 bases fitting TRBD2. The V gene's germline CDR1 is SGHAT and CDR2 FQNNGV. This CDR3 comprises 13 residues. Trimming removed 1 base from V and 16 bases from J; junction bases left unmatched: 6. The CDR3 bases are TGTGCCAGCAGCTTAGGTCTAGCGGGAGGAGGATTCTTC. This translates into CASSLGLAGGGFF. Filled out from reference TRBV11-2 and TRBJ2-1, the complete variable domain reads EAGVAQSPRYKIIEKRQSVAFWCNPISGHATLYWYQQILGQGPKLLIQFQNNGVVDDSQLPKDRFSAERLKGVDSTLKIQPAKLEDSAVYLCASSLGLAGGGFFGPGTRLTVL.

The chain has TRBV15 and TRBJ2-7; 8 bases are shared with TRBD1. The CDR3 spans 14 residues. Germline CDR1 is LNHNV and CDR2 is YYDKDF (reference sequence). Trimming cost V 0 bases and J 3 bases; bases outside gene matches: 1. In nucleotides, the CDR3 is TGTGCCACCAGCAGAGACAGGGGGCTCTACGAGCAGTACTTC. Residues: CATSRDRGLYEQYF.

This sequence joins TRBV28 and TRBJ1-2; D is unresolved. Germline-derived CDR1 and CDR2 are MDHEN and SYDVKM. Trimming stripped 7 bases from V and 0 bases from J, with 12 bases between. This CDR3 is built from 14 residues. The CDR3 region has the DNA TGTGCCAGCACCTCTTTGCCGGCTAACTATGGCTACACCTTC. Translating gives CASTSLPANYGYTF.

In its sample, this clone was seen a few times. V is TRBV18 and J is TRBJ2-1; D remains ambiguous. The CDR3 has 13 residues. Trimming took 0 bases from V and 6 from J, leaving 6 bases between them. Germline V gives CDR1 KGHSH, CDR2 LQKENI. The CDR3 sequence is CASSPPNSNEQFF. The CDR3 DNA reads as TGTGCCAGCTCACCACCCAATTCCAATGAGCAGTTCTTC.

The chain carries TRBV10-2 and TRBJ2-7, with TRBD2 identical over 7 bases. With V trimmed by 6 bases and J by 6 bases, 5 bases remained unmatched. This CDR3 is 12 amino acids long. The germline V gene encodes CDR1 WSHSY and CDR2 SAAADI. In DNA form, the CDR3 reads TGCGCCAGCAGGGTAGCGGGTGCCGAGCAGTACTTC. Protein sequence: CASRVAGAEQYF.

The rearrangement uses TRBV6-1 and TRBJ1-5; D perhaps matches TRBD1 (5 bases). In germline, CDR1 is MNHNS, CDR2 SASEGT. Between the trimmed V and J ends, which lost 3 bases and 3 bases, there was a span of 9 bases. This CDR3 has 14 residues. The CDR3 sequence: CASSDRQPNQPQHF. The CDR3, as DNA: TGTGCCAGCAGTGATCGACAGCCCAATCAGCCCCAGCATTTT.

The chain carries TRBV4-1 and TRBJ1-4, with 8 bases lining up with TRBD1. Per the germline V gene, CDR1 is MGHRA and CDR2 is YSYEKL. The CDR3 length is 16 residues. J lost 8 bases, V lost 4 bases, and 12 bases had no gene match. The chain's CDR3 is CASSLRTQGAREKLFF. The CDR3, as DNA: TGCGCCAGCAGCCTTCGGACTCAGGGGGCTAGGGAAAAACTGTTTTTT.

The rearrangement joins TRBV7-9 to TRBJ2-7, with 7 bases identical to TRBD1. Germline V CDR1 and CDR2: SEHNR, FQNEAQ (reference sequence). V gave up 5 bases and J gave up 6 bases; unmatched junction bases: 7. The CDR3 contains 13 residues. CDR3 residues: CASSPPGQREQYF. The CDR3 nucleotides are TGTGCCAGCAGCCCCCCGGGACAGCGCGAGCAGTACTTC.

The table lists this clone with a count of one. The rearrangement joins TRBV5-4 to TRBJ2-7, with D possibly matching TRBD1 (6 bases). Germline CDR1 and CDR2: SGHNT and YYREEE (reference sequence). Trimming shortened V by 2 bases and J by 5 bases, and 11 bases separated the two germline ends. This CDR3 has 13 amino acids. DNA of the CDR3: TGTGCCAGCAGCTTTACAGGGTCTGACGAGCAGTACTTC. This sequence encodes CASSFTGSDEQYF.

The CDR3 spells CASTLGGADTQYF. In DNA form, the CDR3 reads TGTGCCAGCACCTTAGGCGGAGCCGATACGCAGTATTTT. J is TRBJ2-3 and V is TRBV2, with D unclear. This CDR3 contains 13 residues. V was cut by 7 bases and J by 6 bases, with 14 bases left in between. CDR1 and CDR2 from the germline V gene are SNHLY and FYNNEI.

The rearrangement links TRBV19 to TRBJ2-1, with 15 positions matching TRBD2. CDR1 is LNHDA, CDR2 SQIVND, per germline (reference sequence). Germline trimming cut 5 bases from V and 1 base from J; bases unmatched to any gene: 12. The CDR3 loop spans 20 amino acids. The CDR3 DNA follows: TGTGCCAGTAGTCGAAAAGGACTAGCGGGAGGGGTCGGGTCCTACAATGAGCAGTTCTTC. It is translated as CASSRKGLAGGVGSYNEQFF.

The V call is TRBV19, the J call TRBJ2-4; TRBD1 is a possible D gene (6 bases). Germline lookup yields CDR1 LNHDA and CDR2 SQIVND (reference sequence). V was trimmed by 8 bases and J by 11 bases, leaving 16 bases between them. This CDR3 comprises 12 residues. The CDR3 DNA is TGTGCCAGTCAAGCCACAGGGCTGGTTCAGTACTTC. The encoded protein is CASQATGLVQYF.

The V call is TRBV27, the J call TRBJ2-1, with D tentatively TRBD1 (6 bases). This CDR3 contains 15 residues. The germline V gene has CDR1 MNHEY and CDR2 SMNVEV (reference sequence). Trimming pared 3 bases from V and 9 bases from J, leaving 18 bases between. The CDR3 sequence: CASSFEGAGAGEQFF. CDR3 DNA sequence: TGTGCCAGCAGTTTTGAGGGAGCAGGGGCTGGTGAGCAGTTCTTC.

The rearrangement links TRBV7-6 to TRBJ1-6; 8 bases map to TRBD1. J was trimmed by 7 bases and V by 5 bases; bases with no gene match: 7. CDR1 is SGHVS and CDR2 is FNYEAQ in the germline V gene. The CDR3 spans 15 residues. CDR3 region: CASSPLTGENSPLHF. The CDR3 DNA reads TGTGCCAGCAGCCCCCTGACAGGGGAAAATTCACCCCTCCACTTT.

This clone was detected only once. The chain uses TRBV7-3 and TRBJ2-1; 9 bases align to TRBD2. The junction had 3 bases not matched to a gene; V was cut back by 2 bases and J by 7 bases. The germline V gene has CDR1 SGHTA and CDR2 FQGTGA. The CDR3 extends over 14 amino acids. CDR3 amino acids: CASSLLAGKNEQFF. CDR3 bases: TGTGCCAGCAGCTTACTAGCGGGAAAAAATGAGCAGTTCTTC.

This clone was found once. DNA for the CDR3: TGTGCCAGCAGCTTAGCGCGAACAGCGGCGCCCGAGACCCAGTACTTC. This gives the protein CASSLARTAAPETQYF. The chain recombines TRBV7-2 with TRBJ2-5; D might be TRBD2 (5 bases). CDR1 is SGHTA, CDR2 FQGNSA, per germline. This CDR3 comprises 16 residues. V lost 0 bases, J lost 5 bases, and 16 bases lay in between. The whole variable domain, filled in from reference TRBV7-2 and TRBJ2-5, reads GAGVSQSPSNKVTEKGKDVELRCDPISGHTALYWYRQSLGQGLEFLIYFQGNSAPDKSGLPSDRFSAERTGGSVSTLTIQRTQQEDSAVYLCASSLARTAAPETQYFGPGTRLLVL.

The chain carries TRBV12-5 and TRBJ2-1, with 13 bases lining up with TRBD2. With 3 bases clipped from V and 8 bases from J, the junction kept 7 bases outside the gene matches. Germline values: CDR1 LGHNT, CDR2 FRNRAP. The CDR3 spans 16 residues. CDR3 sequence: CASGLGLAGAIHEQFF. The CDR3 nucleotides are TGTGCTAGTGGTTTAGGACTAGCGGGAGCGATCCATGAGCAGTTCTTC.

This clone has just one count. The chain employs TRBV11-2 and TRBJ2-2; a weak D match, TRBD1 (5 bases). The germline V and J ends were trimmed by 2 bases and 1 base, with 5 bases remaining between them. The germline CDR1 and CDR2 sequences are SGHAT and FQNNGV. The CDR3 contains 14 residues. The CDR3 spells CASSLQGNTGELFF. CDR3 in DNA: TGTGCCAGCAGCTTACAGGGGAACACCGGGGAGCTGTTTTTT.